One sample yielded the 5 T cell receptor beta chains listed below, sequenced in a study of blood T cell repertoires in COVID-19. Data came from immunoSEQ multiplex PCR; TCRdb stores just in-frame clones and leaves some out. The repertoire holds approximately 240,000 clones, roughly 84% seen once, with about a sixth in the top ten. The sample consisted of peripheral blood. The receptors stem from a woman older than 75 with active or convalescent COVID-19.

This clone is a singleton in its sample. The chain joins TRBV14 to TRBJ1-1; tentative D call: TRBD1 (6 bases). CDR1 is SGHDN, CDR2 FVKESK, per germline. Deletions cut 4 bases from V and 1 base from J, with 13 bases between. There are 15 residues in the CDR3. The CDR3: CASSPYRDGNTEAFF. The DNA for the CDR3 is TGTGCCAGCAGCCCGTACAGGGATGGGAACACTGAAGCTTTCTTT.

J is TRBJ1-1 and V is TRBV30; no clear D. CDR3 size: 11 residues. Germline loops: CDR1 GTSNPN, CDR2 SVGIG (reference sequence). V gave up 8 bases and J gave up 3 bases, with 10 bases separating them. The CDR3 region is CARLGYTEAFF. The CDR3, as DNA: TGTGCCAGGCTGGGCTACACTGAAGCTTTCTTT.

This clone was counted a single time. The chain combines TRBV4-3 with TRBJ1-3, with TRBD1 as a possible D gene (6 bases). The V and J ends lost 1 base and 3 bases respectively, with 10 bases between them. CDR1 is LGHNA, CDR2 YSLEER, per germline. The CDR3 loop spans 15 amino acids. The CDR3 nucleotides are TGCGCCAGCAGCCAAGTATACAGGGATGGAAACACCATATATTTT. Translated, it gives CASSQVYRDGNTIYF.

This clone was seen only a few times. The J gene is TRBJ1-1, the V gene TRBV6-2 or TRBV6-3; D gene unclear. Trimming left V 2 bases short and J 5 bases short, with 9 bases between. The length of the CDR3 is 13 residues. From germline, CDR1 is MNHEY and CDR2 SVGEGT. CDR3 residues: CASSYGLRTEAFF. The CDR3 DNA reads TGTGCCAGCAGTTACGGTCTGAGAACTGAAGCTTTCTTT.

This sequence joins TRBV9 and TRBJ2-7; TRBD2 matches at 9 bases. J lost 1 base, V lost 2 bases, and 7 bases had no gene match. From germline, CDR1 is SGDLS and CDR2 YYNGEE. This CDR3 has 16 residues. In DNA form, the CDR3 reads TGTGCCAGCAGCGTCACAAGCGGGGGGCAGTCCTACGAGCAGTACTTC. It is translated as CASSVTSGGQSYEQYF. Variable domain in full (rest from reference TRBV9 and TRBJ2-7): DSGVTQTPKHLITATGQRVTLRCSPRSGDLSVYWYQQSLDQGLQFLIQYYNGEERAKGNILERFSAQQFPDLHSELNLSSLELGDSALYFCASSVTSGGQSYEQYFGPGTRLTVT.